A selection of T cell receptor beta chains follows, all from one sample in a study of early T cells in non-severe SARS-CoV-2 infection. TCRdb independently ran MiXCR on the 5' RACE reads; one entry per CDR3 protein. The data contain tens of thousands of distinct CDR3 sequences, roughly 12% of them singletons. The input for sequencing was whole blood, taken at baseline. The receptor set was obtained from an adult who was a healthcare worker with PCR-confirmed SARS-CoV-2 infection or an uninfected control (not recorded which). Both conserved end residues are part of each CDR3. A D gene is named only where the DNA matches it firmly. For some rows the clone size is stated as once, few or many, or as a class when expanded; others skip it.

j_gene,abundance,v_gene,d_gene,CDR3nt,CDR3aa
TRBJ2-3,many,TRBV24-1,.,TGTGCCACCAGTGATTCCTCCGGCGCGGGGCCAGATACGCAGTATTTT,CATSDSSGAGPDTQYF
TRBJ2-5,many,TRBV7-9,.,TGTGCCAGCAGCATCCGGACTCTCCAAGAGACCCAGTACTTC,CASSIRTLQETQYF
TRBJ1-2,many,TRBV10-2,.,TGCGCCAGCAGTCCAACCCCAGGGGTTGGCTACACCTTC,CASSPTPGVGYTF
TRBJ1-2,few,TRBV27,.,TGTGCCAGCAGTCTCCAGGGCTCCTATGGCTACACCTTC,CASSLQGSYGYTF
TRBJ1-1,many,TRBV6-6,TRBD1,TGTGCCAGCAGTTACCGGGACAGGGGGCCGGGATCTGAAGCTTTCTTT,CASSYRDRGPGSEAFF
TRBJ2-7,.,TRBV11-1,TRBD1,TGTGCCAGCAGCTTCGCCGACAGGGGTGGTTCCTACGAGCAGTACTTC,CASSFADRGGSYEQYF
TRBJ2-3,few,TRBV11-2,TRBD1,TGTGCCAGCAGCTTCTCCAGGGGGACAGATACGCAGTATTTT,CASSFSRGTDTQYF
TRBJ1-5,once,TRBV12-3/TRBV12-4,.,TGTGCCAGCAGTCCAGCCCTGGACATCAACCCCCAGCATTTT,CASSPALDINPQHF
TRBJ1-5,few,TRBV6-2/TRBV6-3,.,TGTGCCAGCAGTATGGGGGCTAGGCAGCCCCAGCATTTT,CASSMGARQPQHF
TRBJ1-1,.,TRBV10-3,.,TGTGCCATCAGTGAGTCGGGCCCCAGAGGGAACACTGAAGCTTTCTTT,CAISESGPRGNTEAFF
TRBJ2-5,.,TRBV7-9,TRBD1,TGTGCCAGCAGCCCGGGGACAGTCCAAGAGACCCAGTACTTC,CASSPGTVQETQYF
TRBJ1-1,many,TRBV5-4,.,TGTGCCAGCAGCCCTGGGGGGATTGGTAACACTGAAGCTTTCTTT,CASSPGGIGNTEAFF
TRBJ2-7,many,TRBV12-3/TRBV12-4,TRBD1,TGTGCCAGCAGTTTCGGACAGGTTTACGAGCAGTACTTC,CASSFGQVYEQYF
TRBJ2-7,many,TRBV29-1,.,TGCAGCGTCGCGCTGGGAGACAGCCACGAGCAGTACTTC,CSVALGDSHEQYF
TRBJ2-2,few,TRBV7-6,.,TGTGCCAGCAGCTTATCTGTTTGGGGAAGCACCGGGGAGCTGTTTTTT,CASSLSVWGSTGELFF
TRBJ1-1,.,TRBV2,.,TGTGCCAGCAGTGAAGGTCAGGGCAGGAACACTGAAGCTTTCTTT,CASSEGQGRNTEAFF
TRBJ2-3,few,TRBV6-5,TRBD2,TGTGCCAGCAGTCAGGGACTAGGGGCAGATACGCAGTATTTT,CASSQGLGADTQYF
TRBJ2-5,.,TRBV19,TRBD1,TGTGCCAGTAGTACCACTGGGGACAGAGAGACCCAGTACTTC,CASSTTGDRETQYF
TRBJ2-1,few,TRBV11-3,.,TGTGCCAGCAGCTCGGCGGAACTTGGTGAGCAGTTCTTC,CASSSAELGEQFF
TRBJ1-6,many,TRBV12-3/TRBV12-4,.,TGTGCCAGCAGTTTTGGGGGGAGCTCCTATAATTCACCCCTCCACTTT,CASSFGGSSYNSPLHF
TRBJ1-4,.,TRBV19,.,TGTGCCAGCAACAGGGAACGGGATGAAAAACTGTTTTTT,CASNRERDEKLFF
TRBJ2-3,.,TRBV5-4,TRBD1,TGTGCCAGCAGCGCGGACAGGGGGCGGACAGATACGCAGTATTTT,CASSADRGRTDTQYF
TRBJ2-7,few,TRBV5-1,.,TGCGCCAGCAGCTCGGGGTACTACGAGCAGTACTTC,CASSSGYYEQYF
TRBJ1-1,many,TRBV7-9,TRBD1,TGTGCCAGCACCTTACCCCAGGGGGCACCCACTGAAGCTTTCTTT,CASTLPQGAPTEAFF
TRBJ1-3,.,TRBV3-1,.,TGTGCCAGCAGCCAAGCTGGACGGAGCTCTGGAAACACCATATATTTT,CASSQAGRSSGNTIYF
TRBJ1-3,.,TRBV7-6,.,TGTGCCAGCTCCGGAGGGAACGGCAGGAGCTCTGGAAACACCATATATTTT,CASSGGNGRSSGNTIYF
TRBJ1-4,.,TRBV19,.,TGTGCCAGTAGAGGTGCCGGGATTAGTGAAAAACTGTTTTTT,CASRGAGISEKLFF
TRBJ2-7,few,TRBV3-1,TRBD2,TGTGCCAGCAGCTTTGGGACTAGCGGCACCTACGAGCAGTACTTC,CASSFGTSGTYEQYF
TRBJ1-1,.,TRBV6-6,.,TGTGCCAGCACCGCGGCGAACACTGAAGCTTTCTTT,CASTAANTEAFF
TRBJ2-3,few,TRBV5-6,.,TGTGCCAGCAGCTCCCATCTAGCAAATACGCAGTATTTT,CASSSHLANTQYF
TRBJ2-1,few,TRBV19,TRBD1,TGTGCCAGTAGCTGGGACAGGGGGCTCTACAATGAGCAGTTCTTC,CASSWDRGLYNEQFF